Below, 6 T cell receptor beta chains from the same sample are listed, as sequenced in a study of neurological immune-mediated disorders. TCRdb re-called the 5' RACE reads through MiXCR, storing one row per CDR3 protein. In the table there are more than 75,000 distinct CDR3 sequences, about 9.4% of which are singletons. Sequenced: PBMCs. The receptor set was obtained from a man aged 40-49 years in good health.

This clonotype was recorded at least ten times. This chain links TRBV5-1 with TRBJ2-7; no firm D call. Germline-derived CDR1 and CDR2 are SGHRS and YFSETQ. The CDR3 has 12 amino acids. V was cut by 4 bases and J by 1 base, with 6 bases left in between. The CDR3 protein is CASSESSYEQYF. CDR3 bases: TGCGCCAGCAGCGAATCTTCCTACGAGCAGTACTTC. The full variable domain, with the rest looked up from reference TRBV5-1 and TRBJ2-7, is KAGVTQTPRYLIKTRGQQVTLSCSPISGHRSVSWYQQTPGQGLQFLFEYFSETQRNKGNFPGRFSGRQFSNSRSEMNVSTLELGDSALYLCASSESSYEQYFGPGTRLTVT.

This clonotype was found many times. Here the CDR3 reads CSARRSDATDEQYF. The CDR3 DNA follows: TGCAGTGCTAGACGAAGCGACGCTACCGACGAGCAGTACTTC. The gene calls are TRBV20-1 and TRBJ2-7; D ambiguous. The CDR3 totals 14 residues. Deletions cut 2 bases from V and 5 bases from J, with 16 bases between. Germline lookup yields CDR1 DFQATT and CDR2 SNEGSKA (reference sequence).

This clonotype was observed many times. The chain links TRBV5-4 to TRBJ2-5; TRBD2 matches 9 bases. The CDR3 length is 15 residues. Per germline, CDR1 SGHNT and CDR2 YYREEE (reference sequence). V shed 2 bases and J 4 bases; nucleotides not matched to a gene: 6. In DNA form, the CDR3 reads TGTGCCAGCAGCTTTGATAGCGGGGGACGAGAGACCCAGTACTTC. It specifies CASSFDSGGRETQYF.

This clonotype was seen ten or more times. This chain uses TRBV20-1 with TRBJ2-7; no firm D call. Per germline, CDR1 DFQATT and CDR2 SNEGSKA (reference sequence). The CDR3 has 12 residues. V was shortened by 1 base and J by 7 bases, with 11 bases between the two germline ends. The CDR3 loop is CSARGNGNEQYF. CDR3 sequence (DNA): TGCAGTGCTAGAGGTAATGGGAATGAGCAGTACTTC.

This clonotype appeared many times. The chain joins TRBV20-1 to TRBJ2-7; 8 positions agree with TRBD2. The germline V gene encodes CDR1 DFQATT and CDR2 SNEGSKA (reference sequence). The trim removed 0 bases at V and 3 bases at J, leaving 13 bases unmatched. This CDR3 is 17 amino acids long. The CDR3 is CSARDLSGNPLYYEQYF. CDR3 in DNA: TGCAGTGCTAGAGATCTTAGCGGGAACCCCCTATACTACGAGCAGTACTTC.

This clonotype was detected ten times or more. The chain has TRBV5-5 and TRBJ2-5, with TRBD2 matching 15 bases. The germline V gene encodes CDR1 SGHKS and CDR2 YYEKEE (reference sequence). The J segment lost 1 base and the V segment lost 4 bases, leaving 2 bases of the junction unmatched. The CDR3 has 16 residues. CDR3 loop: CASSRGLAGGQETQYF. CDR3 DNA sequence: TGTGCCAGCAGCCGGGGACTAGCGGGAGGCCAAGAGACCCAGTACTTC.